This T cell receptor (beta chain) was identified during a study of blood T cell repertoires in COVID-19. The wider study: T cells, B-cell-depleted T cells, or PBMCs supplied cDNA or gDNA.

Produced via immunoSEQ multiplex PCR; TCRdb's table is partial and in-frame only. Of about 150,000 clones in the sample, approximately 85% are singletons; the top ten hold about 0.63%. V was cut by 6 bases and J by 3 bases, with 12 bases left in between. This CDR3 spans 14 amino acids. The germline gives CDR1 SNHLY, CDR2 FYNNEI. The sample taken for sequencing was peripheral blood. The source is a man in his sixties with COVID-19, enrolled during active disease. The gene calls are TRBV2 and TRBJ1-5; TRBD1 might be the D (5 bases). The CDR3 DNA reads TGTGCCAGCAGAACGACAGCAATCAATCAGCCCCAGCATTTT. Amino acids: CASRTTAINQPQHF.